This TCR beta chain appears in the sequencing data of a study of blood T cells in healthy people across ages. Findings and limits, study-wide: Aged donors had fewer naive CD4+ cells and lower diversity than long-lived donors.

This clonotype was seen repeatedly, ten times or more. As yet, its antigen is unknown. A minimum of 7 million PBMCs was isolated per sample. V lost 1 base and J 7 bases, leaving 20 bases between the germline ends. Per the germline V gene, CDR1 is DFQATT and CDR2 is SNEGSKA (reference sequence). The CDR3 covers 16 residues. A second roughly 6 to 11 cycle PCR used barcoded and J-beta primers. MiXCR, applied by TCRdb to the 5' RACE reads, yields one record per CDR3 protein. The sample includes about 1.5 million distinct CDR3 sequences, under 55% of them seen just once. This clonotype was obtained from a woman in her late teens or twenties in good health. The material sequenced was blood. The V gene is TRBV20-1, the J gene TRBJ2-1; possibly TRBD1 for D (6 bases). This chain's CDR3 is CSARAYEWGQGNEQFF. The CDR3 coding sequence is TGCAGTGCTAGAGCCTACGAATGGGGGCAGGGAAATGAGCAGTTCTTC.